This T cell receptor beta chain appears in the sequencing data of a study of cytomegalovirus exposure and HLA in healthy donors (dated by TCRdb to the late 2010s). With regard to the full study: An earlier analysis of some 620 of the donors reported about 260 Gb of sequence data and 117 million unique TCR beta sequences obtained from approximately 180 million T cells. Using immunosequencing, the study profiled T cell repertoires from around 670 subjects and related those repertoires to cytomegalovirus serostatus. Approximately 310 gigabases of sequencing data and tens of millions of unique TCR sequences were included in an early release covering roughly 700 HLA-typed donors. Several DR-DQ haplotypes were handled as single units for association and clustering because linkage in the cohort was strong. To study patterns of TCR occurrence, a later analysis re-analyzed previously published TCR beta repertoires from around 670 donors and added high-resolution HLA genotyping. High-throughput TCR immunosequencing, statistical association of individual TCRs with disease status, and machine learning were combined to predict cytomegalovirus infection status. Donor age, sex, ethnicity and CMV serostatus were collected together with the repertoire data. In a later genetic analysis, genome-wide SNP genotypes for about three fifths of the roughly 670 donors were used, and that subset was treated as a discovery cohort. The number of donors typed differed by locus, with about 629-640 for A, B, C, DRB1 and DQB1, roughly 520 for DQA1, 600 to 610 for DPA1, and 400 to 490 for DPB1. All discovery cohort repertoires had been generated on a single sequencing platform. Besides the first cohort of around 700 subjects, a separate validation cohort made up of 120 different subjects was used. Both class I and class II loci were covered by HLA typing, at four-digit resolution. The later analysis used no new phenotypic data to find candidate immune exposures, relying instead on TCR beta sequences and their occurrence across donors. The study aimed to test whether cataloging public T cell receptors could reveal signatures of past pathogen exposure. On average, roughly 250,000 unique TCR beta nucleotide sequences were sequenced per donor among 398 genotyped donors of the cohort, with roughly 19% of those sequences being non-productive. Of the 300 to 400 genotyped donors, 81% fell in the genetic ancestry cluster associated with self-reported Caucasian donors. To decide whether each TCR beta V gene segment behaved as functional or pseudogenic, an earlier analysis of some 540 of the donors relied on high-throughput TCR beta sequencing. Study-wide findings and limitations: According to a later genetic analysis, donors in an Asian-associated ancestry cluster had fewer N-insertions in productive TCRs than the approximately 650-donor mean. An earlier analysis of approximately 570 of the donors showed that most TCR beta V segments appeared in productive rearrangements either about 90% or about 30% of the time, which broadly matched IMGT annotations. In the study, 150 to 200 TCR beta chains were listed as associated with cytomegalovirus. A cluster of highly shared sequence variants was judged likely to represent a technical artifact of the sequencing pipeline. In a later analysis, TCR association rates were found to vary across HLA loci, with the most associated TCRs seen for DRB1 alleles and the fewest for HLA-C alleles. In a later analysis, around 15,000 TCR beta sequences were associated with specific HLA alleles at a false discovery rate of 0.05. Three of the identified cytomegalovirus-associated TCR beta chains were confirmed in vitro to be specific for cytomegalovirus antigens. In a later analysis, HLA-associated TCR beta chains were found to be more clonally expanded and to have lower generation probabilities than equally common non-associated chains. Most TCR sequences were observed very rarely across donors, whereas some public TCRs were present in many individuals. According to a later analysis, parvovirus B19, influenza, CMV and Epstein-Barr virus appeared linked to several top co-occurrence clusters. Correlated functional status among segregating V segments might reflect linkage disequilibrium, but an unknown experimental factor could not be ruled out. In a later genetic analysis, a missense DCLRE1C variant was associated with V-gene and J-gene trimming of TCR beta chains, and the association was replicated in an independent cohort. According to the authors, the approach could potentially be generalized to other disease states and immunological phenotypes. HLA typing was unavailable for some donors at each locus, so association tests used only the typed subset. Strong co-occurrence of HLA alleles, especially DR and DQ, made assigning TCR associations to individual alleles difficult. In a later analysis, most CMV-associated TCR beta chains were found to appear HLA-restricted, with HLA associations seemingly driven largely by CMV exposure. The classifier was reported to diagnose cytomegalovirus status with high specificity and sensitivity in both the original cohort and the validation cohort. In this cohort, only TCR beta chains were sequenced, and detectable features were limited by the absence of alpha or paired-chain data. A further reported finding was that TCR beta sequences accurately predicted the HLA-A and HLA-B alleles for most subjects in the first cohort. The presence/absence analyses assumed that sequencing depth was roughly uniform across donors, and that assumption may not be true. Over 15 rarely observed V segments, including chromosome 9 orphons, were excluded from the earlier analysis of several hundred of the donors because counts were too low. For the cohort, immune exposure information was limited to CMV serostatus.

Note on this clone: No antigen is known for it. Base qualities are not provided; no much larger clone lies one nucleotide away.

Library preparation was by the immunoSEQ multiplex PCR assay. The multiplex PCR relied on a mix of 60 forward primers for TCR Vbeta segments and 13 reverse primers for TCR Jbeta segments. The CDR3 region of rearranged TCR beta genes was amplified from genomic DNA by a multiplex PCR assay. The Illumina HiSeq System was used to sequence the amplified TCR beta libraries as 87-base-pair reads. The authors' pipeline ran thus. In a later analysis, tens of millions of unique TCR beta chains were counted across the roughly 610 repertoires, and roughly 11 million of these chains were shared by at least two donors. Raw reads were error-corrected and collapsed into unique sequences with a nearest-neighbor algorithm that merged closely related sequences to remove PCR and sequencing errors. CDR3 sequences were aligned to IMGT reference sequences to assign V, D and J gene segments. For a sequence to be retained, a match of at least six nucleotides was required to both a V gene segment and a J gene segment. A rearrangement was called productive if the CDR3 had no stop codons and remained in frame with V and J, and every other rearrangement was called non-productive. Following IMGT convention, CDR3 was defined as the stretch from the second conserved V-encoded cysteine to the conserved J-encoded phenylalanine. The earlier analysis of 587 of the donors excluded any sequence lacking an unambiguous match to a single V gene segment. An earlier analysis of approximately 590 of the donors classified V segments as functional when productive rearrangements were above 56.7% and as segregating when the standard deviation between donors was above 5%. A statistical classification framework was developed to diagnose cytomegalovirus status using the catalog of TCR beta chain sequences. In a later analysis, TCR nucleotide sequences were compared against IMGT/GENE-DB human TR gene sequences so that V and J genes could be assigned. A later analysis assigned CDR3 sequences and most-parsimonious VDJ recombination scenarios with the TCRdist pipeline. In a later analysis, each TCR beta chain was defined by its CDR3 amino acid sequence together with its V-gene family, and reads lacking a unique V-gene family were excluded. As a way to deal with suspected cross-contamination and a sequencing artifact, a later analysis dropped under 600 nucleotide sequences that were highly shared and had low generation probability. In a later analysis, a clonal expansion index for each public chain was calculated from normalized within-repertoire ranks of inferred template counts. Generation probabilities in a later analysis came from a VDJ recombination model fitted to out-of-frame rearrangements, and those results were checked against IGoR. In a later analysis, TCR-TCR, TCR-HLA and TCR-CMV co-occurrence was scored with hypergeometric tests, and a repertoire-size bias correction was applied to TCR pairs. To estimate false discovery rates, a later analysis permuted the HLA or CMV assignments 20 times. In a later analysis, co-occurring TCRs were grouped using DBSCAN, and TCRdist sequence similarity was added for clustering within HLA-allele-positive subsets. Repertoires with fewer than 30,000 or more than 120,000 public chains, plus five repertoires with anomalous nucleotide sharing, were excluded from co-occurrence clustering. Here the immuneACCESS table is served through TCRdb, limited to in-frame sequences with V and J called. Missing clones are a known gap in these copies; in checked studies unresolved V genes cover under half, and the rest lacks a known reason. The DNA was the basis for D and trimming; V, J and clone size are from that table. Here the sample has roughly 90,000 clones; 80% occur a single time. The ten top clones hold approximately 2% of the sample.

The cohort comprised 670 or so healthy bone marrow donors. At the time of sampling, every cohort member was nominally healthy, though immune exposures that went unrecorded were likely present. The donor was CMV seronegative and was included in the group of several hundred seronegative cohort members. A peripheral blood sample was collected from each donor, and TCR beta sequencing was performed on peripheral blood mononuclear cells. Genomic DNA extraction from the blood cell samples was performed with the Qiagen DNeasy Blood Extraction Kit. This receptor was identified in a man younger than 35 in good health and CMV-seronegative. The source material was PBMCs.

The sequence in DNA is TGCGCCAGCAGGAGCGGGGGACTGAGAACAGATACGCAGTATTTT. Translation gives CASRSGGLRTDTQYF. The chain was built from TRBV5-1 and TRBJ2-3, with 8 junctional bases fitting TRBD2. From cysteine to phenylalanine, the CDR3 is 15 amino acids long. Solely the CDR3 DNA is kept, with 45 bases framed from the first base. CDR1 and CDR2 were assigned from the germline V gene as SGHRS and YFSETQ. V and J are trimmed by 5 bases and 3 bases, and the gene matches miss 8 bases of the junction.